This is a list of T cell receptor beta chains from one sample in a study of cytomegalovirus exposure and HLA in healthy donors. TCRdb's table, derived via immunoSEQ multiplex PCR, lists solely in-frame clones and lacks some. This table has about 120,000 clones, over 80% appearing once. Sequenced input: PBMCs. These receptors all stem from a man younger than 45 in good health and CMV-seronegative. The CDR3 runs from the conserved cysteine through the conserved F or W. The order of the fields is V gene, clone size, D gene, J gene, CDR3 protein, CDR3 DNA. D genes are given only for firm matches. Only some rows state a clone size, as once, few, many or a class for expanded clones.

V: TRBV6-5
size: -
D: TRBD1
J: TRBJ1-2
CDR3: CASSDRGYGYTF
DNA: TGTGCCAGCAGTGACAGGGGCTATGGCTACACCTTC

V: TRBV27
size: once
D: -
J: TRBJ1-3
CDR3: CASSLQGQAGNTIYF
DNA: TGTGCCAGCAGTTTACAGGGTCAAGCTGGAAACACCATATATTTT

V: TRBV30
size: -
D: TRBD1
J: TRBJ1-2
CDR3: CAWTPPGTVYGYTF
DNA: TGTGCCTGGACCCCACCCGGGACAGTCTATGGCTACACCTTC

V: TRBV6-5
size: -
D: TRBD1
J: TRBJ1-6
CDR3: CASSYLSTGADSPLHF
DNA: TGTGCCAGCAGTTACCTTTCGACAGGGGCGGACTCACCCCTCCACTTT

V: TRBV5-6
size: few
D: -
J: TRBJ1-2
CDR3: CASSLGGLAGYGYTF
DNA: TGTGCCAGCAGCTTGGGCGGCCTGGCCGGGTATGGCTACACCTTC

V: TRBV2
size: -
D: -
J: TRBJ2-3
CDR3: CASTQRTDTQYF
DNA: TGTGCCAGCACGCAGCGGACAGATACGCAGTATTTT

V: TRBV2
size: -
D: TRBD2
J: TRBJ2-2
CDR3: CASRSLAGGQTGELFF
DNA: TGTGCCAGCAGATCATTAGCGGGGGGGCAAACCGGGGAGCTGTTTTTT

V: TRBV29-1
size: once
D: -
J: TRBJ2-3
CDR3: CSVDPGQRGSDTQYF
DNA: TGCAGCGTTGACCCCGGACAGAGGGGGTCGGATACGCAGTATTTT

V: TRBV5-1
size: few
D: TRBD2
J: TRBJ2-1
CDR3: CASSLPTSGGEYEQFF
DNA: TGCGCCAGCAGCTTGCCTACTAGCGGGGGAGAATATGAGCAGTTCTTC

V: TRBV18
size: once
D: TRBD2
J: TRBJ2-5
CDR3: CASSPRTSGDETQYF
DNA: TGTGCCAGCTCACCGCGGACTAGCGGTGATGAGACCCAGTACTTC

V: TRBV18
size: -
D: -
J: TRBJ1-6
CDR3: CASSRQFNSPLHF
DNA: TGTGCCAGCTCACGACAGTTTAATTCACCCCTCCACTTT

V: TRBV6-5
size: -
D: TRBD1
J: TRBJ2-3
CDR3: CASALGGQGGNTQYF
DNA: TGTGCCAGCGCTCTTGGGGGACAGGGGGGGAATACGCAGTATTTT

V: TRBV5-1
size: -
D: -
J: TRBJ2-7
CDR3: CASSLVGDSSYEQYF
DNA: TGCGCCAGCAGCTTGGTTGGGGACTCCTCCTACGAGCAGTACTTC

V: TRBV4-1
size: -
D: TRBD2
J: TRBJ2-5
CDR3: CASSPSAGGPGTQYF
DNA: TGCGCCAGCAGCCCATCAGCGGGGGGGCCGGGGACCCAGTACTTC

V: TRBV5-1
size: -
D: -
J: TRBJ2-7
CDR3: CASSWGSGVSEQYF
DNA: TGCGCCAGCAGCTGGGGGTCGGGGGTGAGCGAGCAGTACTTC

V: TRBV4-1
size: -
D: -
J: TRBJ2-7
CDR3: CASSQDLRTQYEQYF
DNA: TGCGCCAGCAGCCAAGACCTCAGGACACAATACGAGCAGTACTTC

V: TRBV2
size: -
D: TRBD1
J: TRBJ1-2
CDR3: CASRGQAGRRYYGYTF
DNA: TGTGCCAGCAGGGGACAGGCAGGAAGGAGGTACTATGGCTACACCTTC

V: TRBV14
size: -
D: -
J: TRBJ1-2
CDR3: CASSQELGTINGYTF
DNA: TGTGCCAGCAGCCAAGAGCTTGGCACAATAAATGGCTACACCTTC

V: TRBV5-4
size: once
D: TRBD2
J: TRBJ2-5
CDR3: CASSQTGGGAAETQYF
DNA: TGTGCCAGCAGCCAGACGGGCGGGGGGGCCGCTGAGACCCAGTACTTC

V: TRBV29-1
size: -
D: -
J: TRBJ1-2
CDR3: CSVQGGYGYTF
DNA: TGCAGCGTTCAGGGTGGCTATGGCTACACCTTC

V: TRBV28
size: few
D: -
J: TRBJ2-7
CDR3: CASNTPHEQYF
DNA: TGTGCCAGCAACACCCCCCACGAGCAGTACTTC

V: TRBV2
size: -
D: TRBD1
J: TRBJ1-2
CDR3: CASGPGQGRAYGYTF
DNA: TGTGCCAGCGGACCGGGACAGGGAAGGGCGTATGGCTACACCTTC

V: TRBV5-1
size: once
D: TRBD2
J: TRBJ2-1
CDR3: CASSLEGLTSGGYEFF
DNA: TGCGCCAGCAGCTTGGAAGGGTTGACTAGCGGGGGGTATGAGTTCTTC

V: TRBV29-1
size: -
D: TRBD1
J: TRBJ1-2
CDR3: CSVEDGTGGSFSNYGYTF
DNA: TGCAGCGTTGAAGATGGGACAGGGGGCAGCTTTTCTAACTATGGCTACACCTTC

V: TRBV9
size: -
D: TRBD1
J: TRBJ2-1
CDR3: CASSANRGRMMGNNEQFF
DNA: TGTGCCAGCAGCGCGAACAGGGGGCGGATGATGGGGAACAATGAGCAGTTCTTC

V: TRBV25-1
size: -
D: -
J: TRBJ1-4
CDR3: CASSASGLEKLFF
DNA: TGTGCCAGCAGTGCTTCGGGGTTGGAAAAACTGTTTTTT

V: TRBV19
size: -
D: TRBD2
J: TRBJ2-2
CDR3: CASSIPAASGGQTAGELFF
DNA: TGTGCCAGTAGTATCCCAGCGGCTAGCGGGGGCCAAACGGCCGGGGAGCTGTTTTTT

V: TRBV7-2
size: -
D: TRBD1
J: TRBJ1-2
CDR3: CASSLTGTGVYGYTF
DNA: TGTGCCAGCAGCTTAACCGGGACAGGGGTCTATGGCTACACCTTC

V: TRBV5-1
size: -
D: -
J: TRBJ2-3
CDR3: CASSLRGVPTDTQYF
DNA: TGCGCCAGCAGCTTAAGGGGCGTCCCTACAGATACGCAGTATTTT

V: TRBV7-2
size: few
D: -
J: TRBJ1-5
CDR3: CASSAREGGYNQPQHF
DNA: TGTGCCAGCAGCGCCAGGGAGGGGGGATACAATCAGCCCCAGCATTTT

V: TRBV9
size: -
D: -
J: TRBJ1-5
CDR3: CASSQAGYSNQPQHF
DNA: TGTGCCAGCAGCCAAGCAGGTTATAGCAATCAGCCCCAGCATTTT

V: TRBV20-1
size: -
D: -
J: TRBJ1-1
CDR3: CSARGGGAFF
DNA: TGCAGTGCTAGAGGGGGGGGAGCTTTCTTT

V: TRBV6-4
size: -
D: TRBD1
J: TRBJ2-2
CDR3: CASSPGQGFQGVSTGELFF
DNA: TGTGCCAGCAGTCCGGGACAGGGTTTCCAGGGGGTCTCCACCGGGGAGCTGTTTTTT

V: TRBV19
size: -
D: TRBD1
J: TRBJ1-2
CDR3: CASSHRDRGGYGYTF
DNA: TGTGCCAGTAGCCACCGGGACAGGGGAGGCTATGGCTACACCTTC

V: TRBV5-8
size: few
D: -
J: TRBJ2-1
CDR3: CATLDRQMRGSYNEQFF
DNA: TGTGCCACCTTAGATCGACAGATGAGGGGGTCCTACAATGAGCAGTTCTTC

V: TRBV5-4
size: once
D: -
J: TRBJ1-3
CDR3: CASSFPGGAGNTIYF
DNA: TGTGCCAGCAGCTTCCCTGGGGGGGCTGGAAACACCATATATTTT

V: TRBV18
size: -
D: -
J: TRBJ2-3
CDR3: CASSPDDPGSTDTQYF
DNA: TGTGCCAGCTCACCGGACGACCCGGGATCAACAGATACGCAGTATTTT

V: TRBV7-8
size: -
D: -
J: TRBJ1-2
CDR3: CASSSMGGGKGYTF
DNA: TGTGCCAGCAGCTCAATGGGGGGAGGGAAGGGCTACACCTTC

V: TRBV7-6
size: -
D: TRBD2
J: TRBJ2-1
CDR3: CASSLSGGAYNEQFF
DNA: TGTGCCAGCAGCTTATCGGGGGGGGCCTACAATGAGCAGTTCTTC

V: TRBV4-2
size: -
D: -
J: TRBJ2-7
CDR3: CASSQVAGTKGPYEQYF
DNA: TGTGCCAGCAGCCAAGTTGCTGGGACAAAGGGACCCTACGAGCAGTACTTC

V: TRBV18
size: -
D: TRBD1
J: TRBJ2-1
CDR3: CASSSGQGNEQFF
DNA: TGTGCCAGCTCGTCGGGACAGGGGAATGAGCAGTTCTTC

V: TRBV27
size: -
D: -
J: TRBJ2-6
CDR3: CASSLEGSGANGLTF
DNA: TGTGCCAGCAGTTTAGAAGGCTCTGGGGCCAACGGCCTGACTTTC

V: TRBV27
size: -
D: TRBD1
J: TRBJ1-2
CDR3: CASSYTGTGVRGYTF
DNA: TGTGCCAGCAGCTACACCGGGACAGGGGTGAGGGGCTACACCTTC

V: TRBV19
size: -
D: TRBD2
J: TRBJ2-3
CDR3: CASSIDGVAGGTDTQYF
DNA: TGTGCCAGTAGTATAGATGGGGTAGCGGGGGGCACAGATACGCAGTATTTT

V: TRBV11-2
size: -
D: -
J: TRBJ1-6
CDR3: CASSLGLQSPLHF
DNA: TGTGCCAGCAGCTTAGGATTACAGTCACCCCTCCACTTT

V: TRBV5-1
size: -
D: TRBD2
J: TRBJ2-7
CDR3: CASSSGTSGATYEQYF
DNA: TGCGCCAGCAGCTCCGGGACTAGCGGGGCTACCTACGAGCAGTACTTC

V: TRBV27
size: -
D: -
J: TRBJ1-5
CDR3: CASSNLRGGVDQPQHF
DNA: TGTGCCAGCAGCAACCTCCGGGGTGGGGTGGATCAGCCCCAGCATTTT

V: TRBV28
size: -
D: -
J: TRBJ1-2
CDR3: CASSLGTTPRYTF
DNA: TGTGCCAGCAGCCTTGGGACAACCCCTCGCTACACCTTC

V: TRBV28
size: -
D: -
J: TRBJ1-1
CDR3: CASMTFPEAFF
DNA: TGTGCCAGCATGACTTTCCCTGAAGCTTTCTTT

V: TRBV9
size: -
D: TRBD2
J: TRBJ2-2
CDR3: CASSVGLAGFTGELFF
DNA: TGTGCCAGCAGCGTAGGACTAGCGGGGTTCACCGGGGAGCTGTTTTTT

V: TRBV2
size: -
D: -
J: TRBJ1-1
CDR3: CATWGGNTEAFF
DNA: TGTGCCACCTGGGGGGGGAACACTGAAGCTTTCTTT

V: TRBV2
size: -
D: -
J: TRBJ2-7
CDR3: CASKDDMASFEQYF
DNA: TGTGCCAGCAAGGACGACATGGCTAGCTTCGAGCAGTACTTC

V: TRBV4-1
size: -
D: TRBD1
J: TRBJ2-2
CDR3: CASSQGAGTGNTGELFF
DNA: TGCGCCAGCAGCCAAGGGGCCGGGACAGGGAACACCGGGGAGCTGTTTTTT

V: TRBV5-1
size: -
D: -
J: TRBJ1-2
CDR3: CASKTTGEGYTF
DNA: TGCGCCAGCAAGACGACCGGGGAGGGCTACACCTTC

V: TRBV7-2
size: -
D: -
J: TRBJ2-5
CDR3: CASSSGGPQETQYF
DNA: TGTGCCAGCAGCTCCGGGGGGCCCCAAGAGACCCAGTACTTC